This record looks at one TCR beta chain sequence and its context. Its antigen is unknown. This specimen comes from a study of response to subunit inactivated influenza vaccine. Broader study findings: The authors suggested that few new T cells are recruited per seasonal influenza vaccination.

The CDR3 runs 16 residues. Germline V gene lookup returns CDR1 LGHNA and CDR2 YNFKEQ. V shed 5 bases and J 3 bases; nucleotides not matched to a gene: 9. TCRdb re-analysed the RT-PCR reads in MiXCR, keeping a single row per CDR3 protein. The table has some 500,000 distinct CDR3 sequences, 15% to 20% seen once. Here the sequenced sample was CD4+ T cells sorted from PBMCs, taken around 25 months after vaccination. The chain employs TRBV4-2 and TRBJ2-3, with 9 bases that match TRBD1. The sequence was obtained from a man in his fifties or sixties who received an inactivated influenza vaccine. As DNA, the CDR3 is TGTGCCAGCAGCAACTCTCCGGGACAGGGTACAGATACGCAGTATTTT. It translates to CASSNSPGQGTDTQYF.